This T cell receptor beta chain appears in the sequencing data of a study of vaccination and CD4 T cells after COVID-19. V shed 4 bases and J 4 bases; nucleotides not matched to a gene: 4. The length of the CDR3 is 12 residues. Germline V gives CDR1 DFQATT, CDR2 SNEGSKA (reference sequence). As for treatment: approximately nine-day PBMC culture with coronavirus spike peptide pools or control peptides (ViraFEST assay). Cultured CD4+ T-cell DNA underwent Oncomine TCR Beta short-read sequencing. TCRdb analysed the PCR reads with MiXCR anew, one entry per CDR3 protein. The data show some 3,900 distinct CDR3 sequences, about 19% seen once. As regards this clonotype: As yet, its antigen is unknown.

V and J are TRBV20-1 and TRBJ2-7; 7 bases align to TRBD1. The specimen was CD4+ T cells from blood, cultured in vitro. This clonotype was obtained from a human donor who had recovered from COVID-19. The CDR3 loop is CSANRDSYEQYF. The DNA of the CDR3 is TGCAGTGCTAATCGGGACAGTTACGAGCAGTACTTC.